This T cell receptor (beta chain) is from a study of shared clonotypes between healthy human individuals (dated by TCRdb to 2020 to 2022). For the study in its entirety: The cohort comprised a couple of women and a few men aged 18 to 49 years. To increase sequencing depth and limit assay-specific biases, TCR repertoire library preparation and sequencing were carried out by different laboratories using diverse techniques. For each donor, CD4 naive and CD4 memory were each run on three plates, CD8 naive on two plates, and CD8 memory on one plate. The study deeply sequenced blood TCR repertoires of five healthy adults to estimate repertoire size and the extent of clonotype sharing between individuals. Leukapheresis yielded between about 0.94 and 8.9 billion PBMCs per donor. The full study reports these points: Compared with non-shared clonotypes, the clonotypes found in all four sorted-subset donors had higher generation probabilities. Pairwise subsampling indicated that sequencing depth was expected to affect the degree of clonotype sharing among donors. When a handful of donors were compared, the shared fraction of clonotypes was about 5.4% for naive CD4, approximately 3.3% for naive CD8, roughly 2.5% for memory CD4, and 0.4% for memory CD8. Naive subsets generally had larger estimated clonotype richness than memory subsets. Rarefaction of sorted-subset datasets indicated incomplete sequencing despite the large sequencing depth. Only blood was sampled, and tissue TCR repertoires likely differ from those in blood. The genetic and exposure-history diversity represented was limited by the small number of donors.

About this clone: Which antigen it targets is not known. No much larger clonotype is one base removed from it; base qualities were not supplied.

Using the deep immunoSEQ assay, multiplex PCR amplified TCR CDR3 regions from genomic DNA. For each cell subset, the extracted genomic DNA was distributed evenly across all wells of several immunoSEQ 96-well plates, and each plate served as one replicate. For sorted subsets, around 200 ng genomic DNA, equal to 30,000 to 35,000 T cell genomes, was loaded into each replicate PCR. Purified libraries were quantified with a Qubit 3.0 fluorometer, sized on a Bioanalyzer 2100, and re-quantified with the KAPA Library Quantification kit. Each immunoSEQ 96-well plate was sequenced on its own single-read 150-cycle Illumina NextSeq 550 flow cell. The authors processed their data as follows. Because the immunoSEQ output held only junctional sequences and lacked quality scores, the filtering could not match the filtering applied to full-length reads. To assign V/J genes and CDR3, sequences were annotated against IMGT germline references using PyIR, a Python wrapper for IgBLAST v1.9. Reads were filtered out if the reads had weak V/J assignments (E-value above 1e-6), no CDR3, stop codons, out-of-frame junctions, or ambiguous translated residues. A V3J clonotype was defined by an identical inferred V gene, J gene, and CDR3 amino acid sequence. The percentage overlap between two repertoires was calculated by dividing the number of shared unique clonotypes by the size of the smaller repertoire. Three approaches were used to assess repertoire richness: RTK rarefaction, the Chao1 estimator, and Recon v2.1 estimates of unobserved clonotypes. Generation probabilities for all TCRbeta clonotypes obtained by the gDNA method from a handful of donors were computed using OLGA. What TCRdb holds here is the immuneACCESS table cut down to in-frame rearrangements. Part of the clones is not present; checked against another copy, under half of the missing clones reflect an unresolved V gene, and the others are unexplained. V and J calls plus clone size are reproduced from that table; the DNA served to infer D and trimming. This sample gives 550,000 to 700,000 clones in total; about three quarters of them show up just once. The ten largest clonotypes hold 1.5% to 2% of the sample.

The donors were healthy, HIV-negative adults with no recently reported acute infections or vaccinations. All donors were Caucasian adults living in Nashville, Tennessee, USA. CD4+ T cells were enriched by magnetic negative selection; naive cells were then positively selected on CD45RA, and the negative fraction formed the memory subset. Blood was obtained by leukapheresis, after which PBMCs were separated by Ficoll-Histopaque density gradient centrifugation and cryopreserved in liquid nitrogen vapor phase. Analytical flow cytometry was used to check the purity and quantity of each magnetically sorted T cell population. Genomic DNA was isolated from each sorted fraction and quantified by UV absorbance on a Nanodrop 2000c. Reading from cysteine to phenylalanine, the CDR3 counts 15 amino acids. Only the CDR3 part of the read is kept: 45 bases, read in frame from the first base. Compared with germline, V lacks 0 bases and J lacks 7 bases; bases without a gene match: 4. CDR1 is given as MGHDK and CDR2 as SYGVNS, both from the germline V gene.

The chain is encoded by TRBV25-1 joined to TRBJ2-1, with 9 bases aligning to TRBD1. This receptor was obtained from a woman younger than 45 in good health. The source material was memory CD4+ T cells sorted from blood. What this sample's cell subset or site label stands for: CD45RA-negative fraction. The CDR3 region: CASSEYQTGGNEQFF. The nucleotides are TGTGCCAGCAGTGAATACCAGACAGGGGGGAATGAGCAGTTCTTC. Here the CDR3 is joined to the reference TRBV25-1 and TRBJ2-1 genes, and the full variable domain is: EADIYQTPRYLVIGTGKKITLECSQTMGHDKMYWYQQDPGMELHLIHYSYGVNSTEKGDLSSESTVSRIRTEHFPLTLESARPSHTSQYLCASSEYQTGGNEQFFGPGTRLTVL.